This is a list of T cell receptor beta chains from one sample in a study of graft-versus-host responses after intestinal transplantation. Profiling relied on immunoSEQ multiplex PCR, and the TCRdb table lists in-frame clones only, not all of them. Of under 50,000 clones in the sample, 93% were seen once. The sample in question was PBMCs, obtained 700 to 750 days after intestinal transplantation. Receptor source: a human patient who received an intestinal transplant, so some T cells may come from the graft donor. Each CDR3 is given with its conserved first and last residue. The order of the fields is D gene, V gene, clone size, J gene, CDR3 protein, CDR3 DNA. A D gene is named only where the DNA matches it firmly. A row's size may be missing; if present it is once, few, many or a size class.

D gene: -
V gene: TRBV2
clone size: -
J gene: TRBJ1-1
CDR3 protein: CASSQYGYTEAFF
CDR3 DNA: TGTGCCAGCAGCCAGTACGGATACACTGAAGCTTTCTTT

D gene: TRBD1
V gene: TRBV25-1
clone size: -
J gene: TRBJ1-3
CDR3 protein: CASSEPGQRNTIYF
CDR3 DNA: TGTGCCAGCAGTGAACCGGGACAGAGAAACACCATATATTTT

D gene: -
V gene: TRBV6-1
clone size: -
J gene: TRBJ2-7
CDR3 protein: CASSWVLGEQYF
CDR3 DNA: TGTGCCAGCAGTTGGGTCCTTGGGGAGCAGTACTTC

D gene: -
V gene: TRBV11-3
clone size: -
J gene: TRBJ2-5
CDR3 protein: CASSSRTDRETQYF
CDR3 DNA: TGTGCCAGCAGCTCGCGGACAGATCGAGAGACCCAGTACTTC

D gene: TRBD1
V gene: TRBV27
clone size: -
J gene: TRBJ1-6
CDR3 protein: CASSWGTGGNSPLHF
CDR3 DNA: TGTGCCAGCAGTTGGGGGACAGGGGGTAATTCACCCCTCCACTTT

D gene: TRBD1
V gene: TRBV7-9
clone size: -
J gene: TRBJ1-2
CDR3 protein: CASSLAFSGTGAYGYTF
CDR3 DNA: TGTGCCAGCAGCTTAGCCTTTTCCGGGACAGGGGCTTATGGCTACACCTTC

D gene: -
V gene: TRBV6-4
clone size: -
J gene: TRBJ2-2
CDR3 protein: CASEPGPNTGELFF
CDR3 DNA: TGTGCCAGCGAGCCAGGGCCGAACACCGGGGAGCTGTTTTTT

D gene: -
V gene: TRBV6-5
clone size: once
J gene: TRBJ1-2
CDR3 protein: CASRVFGTANYGYTF
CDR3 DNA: TGTGCCAGCAGGGTGTTCGGAACCGCTAACTATGGCTACACCTTC

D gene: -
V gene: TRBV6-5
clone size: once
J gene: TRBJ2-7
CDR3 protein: CASNPGVSYEQYF
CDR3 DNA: TGTGCCAGCAACCCCGGGGTCTCCTACGAGCAGTACTTC

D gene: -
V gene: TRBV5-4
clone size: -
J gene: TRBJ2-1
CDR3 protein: CASSLTGEEQFF
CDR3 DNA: TGTGCCAGCAGCTTGACGGGGGAGGAGCAGTTCTTC

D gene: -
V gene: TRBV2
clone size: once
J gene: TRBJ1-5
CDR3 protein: CASSGAFSNQPQHF
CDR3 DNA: TGTGCCAGCAGCGGCGCCTTTAGCAATCAGCCCCAGCATTTT

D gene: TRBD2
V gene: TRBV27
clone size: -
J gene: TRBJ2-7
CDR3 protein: CASSQTPGLAGTVQYF
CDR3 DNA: TGTGCCAGCAGTCAAACTCCGGGACTAGCGGGAACTGTGCAGTACTTC

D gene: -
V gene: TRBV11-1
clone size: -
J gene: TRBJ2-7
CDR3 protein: CASSSAGTKTYEQYF
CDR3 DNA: TGTGCCAGCAGCTCGGCCGGGACAAAGACCTACGAGCAGTACTTC

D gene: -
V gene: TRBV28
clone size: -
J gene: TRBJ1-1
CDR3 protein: CASSDAEAFF
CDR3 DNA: TGTGCCAGCAGCGACGCTGAAGCTTTCTTT

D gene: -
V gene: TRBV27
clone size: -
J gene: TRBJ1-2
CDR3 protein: CASSFGGSGYGYTF
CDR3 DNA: TGTGCCAGCAGTTTCGGGGGGTCTGGCTATGGCTACACCTTC

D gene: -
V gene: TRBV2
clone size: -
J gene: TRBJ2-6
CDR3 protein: CASSPGSSGANVLTF
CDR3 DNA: TGTGCCAGCAGTCCTGGGTCCTCTGGGGCCAACGTCCTGACTTTC

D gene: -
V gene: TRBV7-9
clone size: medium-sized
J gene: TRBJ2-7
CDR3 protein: CASSSSGGAGVPTYEQYF
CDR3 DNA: TGTGCCAGCAGCTCCTCTGGGGGGGCGGGAGTCCCTACCTACGAGCAGTACTTC

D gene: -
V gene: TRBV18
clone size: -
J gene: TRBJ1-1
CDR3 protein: CASSPRTLPRGTEAFF
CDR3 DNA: TGTGCCAGCTCACCTAGGACACTCCCGAGGGGCACTGAAGCTTTCTTT